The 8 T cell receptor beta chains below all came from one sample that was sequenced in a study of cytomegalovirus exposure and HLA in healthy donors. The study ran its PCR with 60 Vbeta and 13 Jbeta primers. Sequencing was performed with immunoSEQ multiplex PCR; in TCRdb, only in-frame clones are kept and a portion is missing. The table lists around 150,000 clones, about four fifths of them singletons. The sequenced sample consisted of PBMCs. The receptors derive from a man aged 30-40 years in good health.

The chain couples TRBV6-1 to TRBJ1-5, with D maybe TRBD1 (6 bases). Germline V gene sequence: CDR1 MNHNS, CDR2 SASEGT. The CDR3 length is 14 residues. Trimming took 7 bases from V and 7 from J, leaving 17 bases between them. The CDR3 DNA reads TGTGCCAGCACCCCTCGGACAGTGAGGCAGCCCCAGCATTTT. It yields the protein CASTPRTVRQPQHF.

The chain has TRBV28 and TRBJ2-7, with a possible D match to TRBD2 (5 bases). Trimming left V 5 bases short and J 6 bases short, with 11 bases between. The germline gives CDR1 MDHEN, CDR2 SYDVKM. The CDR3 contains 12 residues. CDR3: CASSGGRGEQYF. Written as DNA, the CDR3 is TGTGCCAGCAGTGGTGGGAGAGGCGAGCAGTACTTC.

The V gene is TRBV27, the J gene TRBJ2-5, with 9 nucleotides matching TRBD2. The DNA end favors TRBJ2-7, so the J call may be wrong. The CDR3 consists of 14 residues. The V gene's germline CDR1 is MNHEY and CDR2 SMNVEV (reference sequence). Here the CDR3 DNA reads TGTGCCAGCAGTATCGCGGGGGGGGCCTACGAGCAGTACTTC. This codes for CASSIAGGAYEQYF.

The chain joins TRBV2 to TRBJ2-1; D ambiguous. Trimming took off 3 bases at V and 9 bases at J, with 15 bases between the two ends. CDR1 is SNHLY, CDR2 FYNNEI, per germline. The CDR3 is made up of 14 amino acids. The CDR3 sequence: CASSEAFGGGEQFF. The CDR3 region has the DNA TGTGCCAGCAGTGAGGCCTTTGGTGGCGGTGAGCAGTTCTTC.

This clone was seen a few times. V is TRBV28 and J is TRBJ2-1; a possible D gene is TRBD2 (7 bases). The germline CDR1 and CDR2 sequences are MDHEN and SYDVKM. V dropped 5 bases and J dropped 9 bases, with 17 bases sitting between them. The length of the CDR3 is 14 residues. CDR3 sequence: CASSPPGGGGEQFF. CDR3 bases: TGTGCCAGCAGTCCACCGGGGGGCGGCGGTGAGCAGTTCTTC.

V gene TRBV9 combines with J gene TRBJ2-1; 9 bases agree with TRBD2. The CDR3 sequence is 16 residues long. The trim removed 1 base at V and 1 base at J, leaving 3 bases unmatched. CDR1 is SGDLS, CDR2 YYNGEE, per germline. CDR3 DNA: TGTGCCAGCAGCGTAAGCGGGAGGTCGTCCTACAATGAGCAGTTCTTC. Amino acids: CASSVSGRSSYNEQFF.

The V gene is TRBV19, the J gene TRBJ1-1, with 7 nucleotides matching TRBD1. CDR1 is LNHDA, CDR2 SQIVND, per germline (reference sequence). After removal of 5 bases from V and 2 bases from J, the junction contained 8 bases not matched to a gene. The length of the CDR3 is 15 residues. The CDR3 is CASSGRGFFNTEAFF. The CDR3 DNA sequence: TGTGCCAGTAGTGGCAGGGGGTTCTTTAACACTGAAGCTTTCTTT.

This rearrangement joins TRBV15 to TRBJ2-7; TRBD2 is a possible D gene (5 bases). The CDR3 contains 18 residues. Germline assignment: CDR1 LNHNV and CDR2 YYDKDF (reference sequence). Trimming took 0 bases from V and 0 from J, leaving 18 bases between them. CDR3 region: CATSRDIKRRDNSYEQYF. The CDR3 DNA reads TGTGCCACCAGCAGAGATATCAAGCGGAGAGATAACTCCTACGAGCAGTACTTC.